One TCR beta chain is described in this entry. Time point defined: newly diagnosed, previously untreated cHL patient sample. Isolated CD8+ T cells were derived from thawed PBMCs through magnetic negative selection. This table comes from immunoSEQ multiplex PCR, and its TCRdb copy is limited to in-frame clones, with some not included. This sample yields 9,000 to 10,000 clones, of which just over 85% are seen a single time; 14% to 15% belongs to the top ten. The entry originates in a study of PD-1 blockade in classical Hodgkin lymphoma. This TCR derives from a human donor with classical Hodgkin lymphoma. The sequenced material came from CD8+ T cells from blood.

CDR3: CASSPRTSGAGELFF. The CDR3 coding sequence is TGTGCCAGCAGTCCTCGGACTAGCGGGGCCGGGGAGCTGTTTTTT. V and J are TRBV27 and TRBJ2-2; 12 nucleotides line up with TRBD2. There are 15 residues in the CDR3. Germline loops: CDR1 MNHEY, CDR2 SMNVEV (reference sequence). V was clipped by 5 bases and J by 6 bases; unmatched bases: 4.